This T cell receptor beta chain was sequenced for a study of cytomegalovirus exposure and HLA in healthy donors (dated by TCRdb to the late 2010s). In terms of the full investigation: In an earlier analysis of around 540 of the donors, 250 to 350 Gb of sequence data and just under 120 million unique TCR beta sequences from about 190 million T cells were reported. The study combined high-throughput TCR immunosequencing, statistical association of individual TCRs with disease status, and machine learning to predict cytomegalovirus infection status. To decide whether each TCR beta V gene segment behaved as functional or pseudogenic, an earlier analysis of fewer than 750 of the donors relied on high-throughput TCR beta sequencing. Genome-wide SNP genotypes for about 65% of the roughly 670 donors were used in a later genetic analysis, which treated that subset as a discovery cohort. All discovery cohort repertoires had been generated using a single sequencing platform. HLA typing covered class I and class II loci at four-digit resolution. The genetic ancestry cluster associated with self-reported Caucasian donors included 65% to 90% of the 398 genotyped donors. The study used immunosequencing to profile the T cell repertoires of about 670 subjects and linked those repertoires to cytomegalovirus serostatus. Donor age, sex, ethnicity and CMV serostatus were compiled alongside the repertoire data. An early release that covered about 600 HLA-typed donors contained around 300 gigabases of sequencing data and tens of millions of unique TCR sequences. The study was designed to test whether signatures of past pathogen exposure could be identified by cataloging public T cell receptors. Four or five DR-DQ haplotypes were handled as single units for association and clustering because linkage in the cohort was strong. Rather than using new phenotypic data, the later analysis identified candidate immune exposures from TCR beta sequences and from how often those sequences occurred across donors. On average, roughly 240,000 unique TCR beta nucleotide sequences were sequenced per donor among about 400 genotyped donors of the cohort, with roughly a sixth of those sequences being non-productive. A later analysis re-analyzed previously published TCR beta repertoires from 550 to 700 donors and added high-resolution HLA genotyping to study TCR occurrence patterns. Typing coverage varied by locus: roughly 629-630 donors for A, B, C, DRB1 and DQB1; around 560 for DQA1; approximately 610 for DPA1; some 470 for DPB1. A separate validation cohort of 90 to 150 different subjects was used in addition to the 666-subject first cohort.

Concerning this clone itself: Its antigen is still unknown. Base qualities are not at hand, and no much larger clone is one base apart. The sample has other DNA sequences that encode this CDR3 too.

The cohort consisted of 666 healthy bone marrow donors. Cohort members were all nominally healthy when sampled, although unrecorded immune exposures were likely present. The donor tested CMV seropositive, placing the donor among the 289 seropositive members of the cohort. A peripheral blood sample was provided by each donor, and peripheral blood mononuclear cells were used for TCR beta sequencing. The Qiagen DNeasy Blood Extraction Kit was used to extract genomic DNA from the blood cell samples. Findings and caveats that apply to the study as a whole: At a false discovery rate of 0.05, a later analysis linked approximately 18,000 TCR beta sequences to specific HLA alleles. Immune exposure information for the cohort was limited to CMV serostatus. Across donors, most TCR sequences were observed very rarely, whereas some public TCRs were present in many individuals. It was suggested by the authors that the approach could potentially be generalized to other disease states and immunological phenotypes. In a later analysis, several top co-occurrence clusters were reported to appear linked to parvovirus B19, influenza, CMV and Epstein-Barr virus. HLA typing was unavailable for some donors at each locus, so association tests used only the typed subset. Linkage disequilibrium might explain the correlated functional status among segregating V segments, but an unknown experimental factor could not be excluded. A few of the identified cytomegalovirus-associated TCR beta chains were confirmed in vitro to be specific for cytomegalovirus antigens. Some IMGT-functional V segments, including TRBV6-2 and TRBV6-3, could not be told apart with the 87-base-pair reads, so those segments were excluded. According to a later analysis, most CMV-associated TCR beta chains appeared to be HLA-restricted, and the HLA associations seemed to be driven largely by CMV exposure. A further reported finding was that TCR beta sequences accurately predicted the HLA-A and HLA-B alleles for most subjects in the first cohort. The study listed 150 to 200 TCR beta chains as associated with cytomegalovirus. In this cohort, only TCR beta chains were sequenced, and detectable features were limited by the absence of alpha or paired-chain data. In a later analysis, HLA-associated TCR beta chains were found to be more clonally expanded and to have lower generation probabilities than equally common non-associated chains. A later genetic analysis reported fewer N-insertions in productive TCRs among donors in an Asian-associated ancestry cluster than the roughly 700-donor mean. Roughly uniform sequencing depth across donors was assumed in presence/absence analyses, although this assumption may not hold. The sequencing pipeline was judged likely to have produced a cluster of highly shared sequence variants as a technical artifact. The classifier was reported to diagnose cytomegalovirus status with high specificity and sensitivity in both the original and validation cohorts. In a later genetic analysis, a missense DCLRE1C variant was associated with V-gene and J-gene trimming of TCR beta chains, and the association was replicated in an independent cohort. A later analysis found that TCR association rates varied across HLA loci, with DRB1 alleles showing the most associated TCRs and HLA-C alleles the fewest. Assigning TCR associations to individual alleles was difficult when HLA alleles, especially DR and DQ, strongly co-occurred. Broadly in line with IMGT annotations, most TCR beta V segments showed up in productive rearrangements about 87% or about 30% of the time in an earlier analysis of 587 of the donors. Because counts were too low, 15 to 20 rarely observed V segments, including chromosome 9 orphons, were left out of the earlier analysis of approximately 580 of the donors.

The CDR3 has 14 amino acids, counting the end cysteine and phenylalanine. Solely the CDR3 DNA is kept, with 42 bases framed from the first base. V sheds 0 bases and J sheds 2 bases, leaving 8 bases between their ends. Taken from the germline V gene, the CDR1 and CDR2 loops are SGHRS and YFSETQ. The library came from the immunoSEQ multiplex PCR assay. For the multiplex PCR, a mixture combining 60 forward primers for TCR Vbeta segments and 13 reverse primers for TCR Jbeta segments was used. Amplification of the CDR3 region of rearranged TCR beta genes was performed with a multiplex PCR assay on genomic DNA. Amplified TCR beta libraries were sequenced as 87-base-pair reads on the Illumina HiSeq System. From the authors' description of their analysis: A later analysis counted approximately 84 million unique TCR beta chains across the approximately 700 repertoires, and some 11 million of these chains were shared by at least two donors. A nearest-neighbor algorithm error-corrected the raw reads and collapsed the reads into unique sequences, merging closely related sequences to remove PCR and sequencing errors. V, D and J gene segments were assigned by aligning CDR3 sequences to IMGT reference sequences. Each retained sequence needed at least a six-nucleotide match to both a V gene segment and a J gene segment. Rearrangements were called productive when the CDR3 lacked stop codons and stayed in frame with V and J; all others were non-productive. Following IMGT convention, CDR3 was defined as the stretch from the second conserved V-encoded cysteine up to the conserved J-encoded phenylalanine. In an earlier analysis of around 640 of the donors, sequences lacking an unambiguous match to a single V gene segment were excluded. In an earlier analysis of approximately 500 of the donors, a V segment was called functional when productive rearrangements were above 56.7%, and segregating when the standard deviation between donors exceeded 5%. A statistical classification framework was built for diagnosing cytomegalovirus status from the catalog of TCR beta chain sequences. In a later analysis, V and J genes were assigned by comparing TCR nucleotide sequences against IMGT/GENE-DB human TR gene sequences. In a later analysis, CDR3 sequences and most-parsimonious VDJ recombination scenarios were assigned using the TCRdist pipeline. In a later analysis, each TCR beta chain was defined by its CDR3 amino acid sequence together with its V-gene family, and reads without a unique V-gene family were excluded. As a way to deal with suspected cross-contamination and a sequencing artifact, a later analysis dropped more than 500 nucleotide sequences that were highly shared and had low generation probability. For each public chain, a later analysis derived a clonal expansion index from normalized ranks of inferred template counts within each repertoire. In a later analysis, generation probabilities were computed with a VDJ recombination model fitted to out-of-frame rearrangements, and the resulting probabilities were checked against IGoR. A later analysis scored TCR-TCR, TCR-HLA and TCR-CMV co-occurrence with hypergeometric tests, applying a repertoire-size bias correction to TCR pairs. False discovery rates were estimated in a later analysis by permuting HLA or CMV assignments 20 times. In a later analysis, co-occurring TCRs were grouped using DBSCAN, with TCRdist sequence similarity added in when clustering inside HLA-allele-positive subsets. Co-occurrence clustering excluded repertoires with fewer than 30,000 or more than 120,000 public chains, plus five with anomalous nucleotide sharing. TCRdb provides this immuneACCESS table in a form limited to in-frame rearrangements. Some clones are lacking; in checked studies, under half of them reflect an unresolved V gene, and why the rest are absent is not known. That table furnishes V, J and clone size, whereas the DNA furnished D and trimming. The sample profile shows around 99,000 clones; 55% to 75% of them were found once. Of the sample, 5% to 7% is held by the ten largest clones.

The TCR sequence derives from a woman between 65 and 79 years old in good health and CMV-seropositive. The V and J segments used are TRBV5-1 and TRBJ2-5; matching of 6 bases hints at TRBD2 as the D gene. Sample: PBMCs. CDR3 region: CASSLVGGQETQYF. The bases read TGCGCCAGCAGCTTGGTGGGGGGACAAGAGACCCAGTACTTC.